The subject of this entry is one T cell receptor beta chain. Which antigen it targets is not known. No clone much larger than this one lies a single base away; base qualities are absent. The cohort was made up of 666 healthy bone marrow donors. At the time of sampling, all cohort members were nominally healthy, though unrecorded immune exposures were likely present. The donor was CMV seronegative and belonged to the group of approximately 320 seronegative cohort members. A peripheral blood sample was provided by each donor, and peripheral blood mononuclear cells were used for TCR beta sequencing. Genomic DNA was extracted from the blood cell samples with the Qiagen DNeasy Blood Extraction Kit. Looking up the germline V gene yields CDR1 MDHEN and CDR2 SYDVKM. V loses 6 bases of germline sequence and J loses 0 bases, and the interval between the two ends is 12 bases. Inclusive of the bounding cysteine and phenylalanine, the CDR3 is 15 residues long. Of all the DNA, just the CDR3 is kept, 45 bases in frame from base 1.

The sample belongs to a study of cytomegalovirus exposure and HLA in healthy donors (TCRdb year 2017). Describing the broader study: An earlier analysis of roughly 570 of the donors reported 276 Gb of sequence data and 117 million unique TCR beta sequences obtained from about 179 million T cells. An early release covering around 630 HLA-typed donors comprised approximately 290 gigabases of sequencing data and 85 million to 100 million unique TCR sequences. Of the 350 to 450 genotyped donors, 65% to 90% fell in the genetic ancestry cluster associated with self-reported Caucasian donors. The aim of the study was to test whether cataloging public T cell receptors could identify signatures of past pathogen exposure. Using immunosequencing, the study profiled T cell repertoires from about 620 subjects and related those repertoires to cytomegalovirus serostatus. Besides the first cohort of 500 to 700 subjects, a separate validation cohort made up of some 110 different subjects was used. High-throughput TCR immunosequencing, statistical association of individual TCRs with disease status, and machine learning were combined to predict cytomegalovirus infection status. A later analysis re-analyzed previously published TCR beta repertoires from 660 or so donors and added high-resolution HLA genotyping to study TCR occurrence patterns. Rather than using new phenotypic data, the later analysis identified candidate immune exposures from TCR beta sequences and from how often those sequences occurred across donors. To decide whether each TCR beta V gene segment behaved as functional or pseudogenic, an earlier analysis of 587 of the donors relied on high-throughput TCR beta sequencing. Alongside the repertoire data, information on donor age, sex, ethnicity and CMV serostatus was compiled. In a later genetic analysis, genome-wide SNP genotypes for about 65% of the roughly 670 donors were used, and that subset was treated as a discovery cohort. Every discovery cohort repertoire had been produced on one sequencing platform. HLA typing included class I and class II loci at four-digit resolution. Typing coverage varied by locus: about 629-630 donors for A, B, C, DRB1 and DQB1; roughly 500 for DQA1; some 610 for DPA1; approximately 490 for DPB1. Because of strong linkage in the cohort, five DR-DQ haplotypes were treated as single units for association and clustering. Among about 400 genotyped donors of the cohort, an average of roughly 230,000 unique TCR beta nucleotide sequences was sequenced per donor, of which about 19% were non-productive. What the authors observed across the whole study: When HLA alleles, especially DR and DQ, strongly co-occurred, TCR associations were difficult to assign to individual alleles. Presence/absence analyses assumed roughly uniform sequencing depth across donors, an assumption that may not hold. For the cohort, immune exposure information was limited to CMV serostatus. A cluster of highly shared sequence variants was judged likely to be a technical artifact of the sequencing pipeline. A further reported finding was that TCR beta sequences accurately predicted the HLA-A and HLA-B alleles for most subjects in the first cohort. A few of the identified cytomegalovirus-associated TCR beta chains were confirmed in vitro to be specific for cytomegalovirus antigens. Because counts were too low, 15 to 20 rarely observed V segments, including chromosome 9 orphons, were excluded from the earlier analysis of 500 to 700 of the donors. HLA typing was unavailable for some donors at each locus, so association tests used only the typed subset. In this cohort, only TCR beta chains were sequenced, and detectable features were limited by the absence of alpha or paired-chain data. The authors suggested that the approach could potentially be generalized to other disease states and immunological phenotypes. Cytomegalovirus status was reported to be diagnosed by the classifier with high specificity and sensitivity in both the original and validation cohorts. In a later analysis, the rate of TCR association differed among HLA loci, with DRB1 alleles having the most associated TCRs and HLA-C alleles having the fewest. While some public TCRs were present in many individuals, most TCR sequences turned up only very rarely across donors. Compared with the approximately 670-donor mean, donors in an Asian-associated ancestry cluster had fewer N-insertions in productive TCRs, according to a later genetic analysis. Broadly in line with IMGT annotations, most TCR beta V segments showed up in productive rearrangements about 90% or about 30% of the time in an earlier analysis of approximately 640 of the donors. In a later genetic analysis, a missense DCLRE1C variant was associated with V-gene and J-gene trimming of TCR beta chains, and the association was replicated in an independent cohort. A later analysis associated about 17,000 TCR beta sequences with specific HLA alleles at a false discovery rate of 0.05. Correlated functional status among segregating V segments might be attributable to linkage disequilibrium, but an unknown experimental factor could not be ruled out. A later analysis found that most CMV-associated TCR beta chains appeared HLA-restricted, with HLA associations seemingly driven largely by CMV exposure. A later analysis found that HLA-associated TCR beta chains were more clonally expanded and had lower generation probabilities than equally common non-associated chains. Because the 87-base-pair reads could not distinguish some IMGT-functional V segments, including TRBV6-2 and TRBV6-3, those segments were excluded. A later analysis reported that several top co-occurrence clusters appeared linked to parvovirus B19, influenza, CMV and Epstein-Barr virus. The study listed 170 or so TCR beta chains as associated with cytomegalovirus.

Library method: the immunoSEQ multiplex PCR assay. For the multiplex PCR, a mixture combining 60 forward primers for TCR Vbeta segments and 13 reverse primers for TCR Jbeta segments was used. A multiplex PCR assay on genomic DNA amplified the CDR3 region of rearranged TCR beta genes. The amplified TCR beta libraries were sequenced on the Illumina HiSeq System as 87-base-pair reads. Turning to the authors' computational methods: In a later analysis, some 80 million unique TCR beta chains were counted across the 500 to 850 repertoires, and roughly 11 million of these chains were shared by at least two donors. A nearest-neighbor algorithm error-corrected the raw reads and collapsed the reads into unique sequences, merging closely related sequences to remove PCR and sequencing errors. V, D and J gene segments were assigned by aligning CDR3 sequences to IMGT reference sequences. For a sequence to be retained, at least a six-nucleotide match to both a V gene segment and a J gene segment was required. A rearrangement counted as productive if the CDR3 had no stop codons and remained in frame with V and J, and every other rearrangement counted as non-productive. CDR3 was defined according to IMGT convention as the region running from the second conserved V-encoded cysteine to the conserved J-encoded phenylalanine. The earlier analysis of roughly 590 of the donors excluded sequences that lacked an unambiguous match to a single V gene segment. In an earlier analysis of several hundred of the donors, V segments were called functional above 56.7% productive rearrangements and were called segregating when the between-donor standard deviation exceeded 5%. A statistical classification framework was built to diagnose cytomegalovirus status from the catalog of TCR beta chain sequences. A later analysis assigned V and J genes by comparing TCR nucleotide sequences with IMGT/GENE-DB human TR gene sequences. Using the TCRdist pipeline, a later analysis assigned CDR3 sequences along with most-parsimonious VDJ recombination scenarios. A later analysis defined each TCR beta chain by its CDR3 amino acid sequence plus V-gene family, and excluded reads lacking a unique V-gene family. A later analysis removed roughly 590 highly shared, low-generation-probability nucleotide sequences to deal with suspected cross-contamination and a sequencing artifact. A later analysis calculated a clonal expansion index for each public chain from normalized within-repertoire ranks of inferred template counts. In a later analysis, generation probabilities were computed with a VDJ recombination model fitted to out-of-frame rearrangements, and the resulting probabilities were checked against IGoR. In a later analysis, TCR-TCR, TCR-HLA and TCR-CMV co-occurrence was scored with hypergeometric tests, and a repertoire-size bias correction was applied to TCR pairs. A later analysis estimated false discovery rates by permuting HLA or CMV assignments 20 times. In a later analysis, co-occurring TCRs were grouped using DBSCAN, with TCRdist sequence similarity added in when clustering inside HLA-allele-positive subsets. Repertoires with fewer than 30,000 or more than 120,000 public chains were left out of co-occurrence clustering, as were four to six repertoires with anomalous nucleotide sharing. TCRdb took this table from immuneACCESS and kept in-frame rearrangements with V and J called. Such tables lack part of the clones; where checked against another copy, unresolved V genes explain under half of the gap, and the rest is unexplained. Clone size and V and J calls were adopted from that table, with D and trimming inferred from the DNA. Within this sample are more than 75,000 clones, with about nine tenths of them counted one time only. The top ten clonotypes cover around 2.5% of the sample.

The origin of this receptor is a man younger than 35 in good health and CMV-seronegative. The specimen sequenced was PBMCs. The chain is made from TRBV28 and TRBJ1-5, and the D gene may be TRBD1, 6 bases matching. The CDR3 loop reads CASRKNRVSNQPQHF. The DNA reads TGTGCCAGCAGAAAAAACAGGGTTAGCAATCAGCCCCAGCATTTT.